Reported below is one T cell receptor (beta chain). Self-reported history from a screening survey and questionnaire set each donor's cohort. Donors of Cohort 3 who recovered were those that had two negative PCRs, clearance, or symptom resolution. The V gene lost 4 bases and the J gene lost 6 bases, with 15 bases spanning the gap. Germline CDR1 reads SGHVS; CDR2 reads FNYEAQ. The CDR3 covers 15 residues. This sample is drawn from a study of blood T cell repertoires in COVID-19. Study-level information: Specimens from acute and convalescent COVID-19 originated in the United States, Italy and Spain.

TCRdb keeps only in-frame clones here, not all; method: immunoSEQ multiplex PCR. This sample has 150,000 to 200,000 clones; over 75% occur once, and the top ten carry about 11%. This clonotype was sampled from a man aged 50-60 years who had recovered from COVID-19. The chain combines TRBV7-6 with TRBJ2-2, with D possibly matching TRBD1 (5 bases). The material sequenced was PBMCs or T cells enriched from blood (not recorded which). CDR3 sequence reads: CASSWRQGSSGELFF. CDR3 bases: TGTGCCAGCAGCTGGCGGCAGGGATCCTCCGGGGAGCTGTTTTTT.